These 28 T cell receptor beta chains were sequenced from one sample in a study of OX40 agonist ivuxolimab in advanced cancers. Libraries were prepared by immunoSEQ multiplex PCR; TCRdb keeps only in-frame clonotypes and omits some of them. In the table there are about 39,000 clones, 75% to 85% of which are singletons. This material consisted of CD4+ or CD8+ T cells sorted from blood, taken in a trial of the OX40 agonist ivuxolimab. All receptors derive from an adult with an advanced solid tumor such as melanoma, head and neck, liver or kidney cancer.

This chain joins TRBV2 and TRBJ2-5; TRBD2 aligns across 8 bases. CDR3 length: 17 residues. V shed 4 bases, J shed 4 bases, and the junction held 14 bases outside the gene matches. Germline CDR1 SNHLY, CDR2 FYNNEI. CDR3 amino acids: CASSVGASGPMGETQYF. CDR3 nucleotide sequence: TGTGCCAGCAGTGTTGGGGCTAGCGGGCCGATGGGAGAGACCCAGTACTTC. Supplemented by reference TRBV2 and TRBJ2-5, the full variable domain reads EPEVTQTPSHQVTQMGQEVILRCVPISNHLYFYWYRQILGQKVEFLVSFYNNEISEKSEIFDDQFSVERPDGSNFTLKIRSTKLEDSAMYFCASSVGASGPMGETQYFGPGTRLLVL.

This clone was detected a few times. This CDR3 reads CASRNTGKRPDNEQFF. The CDR3 DNA reads as TGTGCCAGCAGAAATACAGGGAAAAGGCCGGACAATGAGCAGTTCTTC. V and J are TRBV6-6 and TRBJ2-1, with D possibly being TRBD1 (6 bases). CDR1 is MNHNY and CDR2 is SVGAGI in the germline V gene (reference sequence). With 6 bases removed from V and 5 bases from J, the gap between germline ends came to 20 bases. This CDR3 spans 16 amino acids.

The V call is TRBV15, the J call TRBJ2-5, with 12 bases matching TRBD2. Trimming removed 2 bases from V and 5 bases from J; junction bases left unmatched: 6. Germline V lookup: CDR1 LNHNV, CDR2 YYDKDF (reference sequence). CDR3 length equals 16 residues. The CDR3 DNA follows: TGTGCCACCAGCAGAAGACTAGCGGGAGTAGGGGAGACCCAGTACTTC. Amino acid sequence: CATSRRLAGVGETQYF. The full variable domain, completed using reference TRBV15 and TRBJ2-5, is DAMVIQNPRYQVTQFGKPVTLSCSQTLNHNVMYWYQQKSSQAPKLLFHYYDKDFNNEADTPDNFQSRRPNTSFCFLDIRSPGLGDTAMYLCATSRRLAGVGETQYFGPGTRLLVL.

J is TRBJ1-1 and V is TRBV5-1; D not certain. The CDR3 spans 15 residues. V was trimmed by 1 base and J by 5 bases, leaving 15 bases between them. Germline CDR1 and CDR2: SGHRS and YFSETQ. The CDR3 reads CASSLFGERGTEAFF. The DNA of the CDR3 is TGCGCCAGCAGCTTGTTCGGGGAGCGGGGTACTGAAGCTTTCTTT.

J is TRBJ2-5 and V is TRBV5-1; D unresolved. The CDR3 has 14 amino acids. Trimming cost V 0 bases and J 5 bases, with 11 bases left between them. The V gene's germline CDR1 is SGHRS and CDR2 YFSETQ. The CDR3 loop reads CASSLEQLGETQYF. DNA for the CDR3: TGCGCCAGCAGCTTGGAACAGCTCGGTGAGACCCAGTACTTC.

The V call is TRBV2, the J call TRBJ2-2; D gene uncertain. CDR3 length: 14 amino acids. With 5 bases removed from V and 7 bases from J, the gap between germline ends came to 14 bases. Germline V gene data show CDR1 as SNHLY and CDR2 as FYNNEI. The CDR3 loop reads CASSRRGFGGELFF. For the CDR3, the DNA is TGTGCCAGCAGTCGCCGCGGCTTCGGCGGGGAGCTGTTTTTT.

This clone was recorded once. This chain links TRBV18 with TRBJ2-5; D gene unclear. From germline, CDR1 is KGHSH and CDR2 LQKENI. Trimming shortened V by 3 bases and J by 11 bases, and 22 bases separated the two germline ends. This CDR3 is built from 15 residues. The CDR3 spells CASSPSRSPLEGQYF. The CDR3 DNA sequence: TGTGCCAGCTCACCCTCTCGATCCCCTCTGGAAGGGCAGTACTTC.

The rearrangement uses TRBV11-2 and TRBJ2-1; the match to TRBD1 covers 9 bases. The CDR3 sequence is 15 residues long. The germline CDR1 and CDR2 sequences are SGHAT and FQNNGV. The ends lost 6 bases at V and 4 bases at J; junction bases unmatched: 7. CDR3 residues: CASRLEGQGYNEQFF. CDR3 DNA: TGTGCCAGCAGACTAGAGGGACAGGGTTACAATGAGCAGTTCTTC. Drawing the rest from reference TRBV11-2 and TRBJ2-1, the complete variable domain is EAGVAQSPRYKIIEKRQSVAFWCNPISGHATLYWYQQILGQGPKLLIQFQNNGVVDDSQLPKDRFSAERLKGVDSTLKIQPAKLEDSAVYLCASRLEGQGYNEQFFGPGTRLTVL.

The chain uses TRBV2 and TRBJ2-7; D unresolved. Trimming stripped 4 bases from V and 7 bases from J, with 11 bases between. Germline assignment: CDR1 SNHLY and CDR2 FYNNEI. This CDR3 has 12 amino acids. The CDR3 nucleotides read TGTGCCAGCAGTGCCGGAGCTTTGGAGCAGTACTTC. Protein product: CASSAGALEQYF.

The rearrangement uses TRBV10-3 and TRBJ2-5; TRBD2 agrees at 11 bases. With the DNA end fitting TRBJ2-7 better, the J assignment may be wrong. The CDR3 runs 16 residues. Germline CDR1 reads ENHRY; CDR2 reads SYGVKD. This CDR3 reads CAISEITSGSSYEQYF. For the CDR3, the DNA is TGTGCCATCAGCGAAATTACTAGCGGGAGCTCCTACGAGCAGTACTTC.

The chain is built from TRBV9 and TRBJ2-3; D uncertain. Germline V gives CDR1 SGDLS, CDR2 YYNGEE. V was clipped by 4 bases and J by 6 bases, with 9 bases between them. The CDR3 covers 12 residues. CDR3 in DNA: TGTGCCAGCAGCCCCCGCTTGGATACGCAGTATTTT. This gives the protein CASSPRLDTQYF.

This chain connects TRBV5-1 to TRBJ1-4, with 7 bases aligning to TRBD1. The CDR3 loop spans 14 amino acids. V lost 7 bases and J lost 7; bases outside the gene matches: 10. Germline V gene sequence: CDR1 SGHRS, CDR2 YFSETQ. CDR3 residues: CASGAGTEGEKLFF. DNA for the CDR3: TGCGCCAGCGGGGCCGGGACAGAGGGTGAAAAACTGTTTTTT.

This clone was found once. The CDR3 DNA reads as TGTGCCAGCAGCTTAGGGGGCTCAGACGTTGGCTACACCTTC. Its protein product is CASSLGGSDVGYTF. The chain combines TRBV7-8 with TRBJ1-2; possibly TRBD1 for D (5 bases). CDR1 is SGHVS and CDR2 is FQNEAQ in the germline V gene. The CDR3 is made up of 14 amino acids. The germline V and J ends were trimmed by 1 base and 7 bases, with 13 bases remaining between them. Variable domain in full (rest from reference TRBV7-8 and TRBJ1-2): GAGVSQSPRYKVAKRGQDVALRCDPISGHVSLFWYQQALGQGPEFLTYFQNEAQLDKSGLPSDRFFAERPEGSVSTLKIQRTQQEDSAVYLCASSLGGSDVGYTFGSGTRLTVV.

The chain joins TRBV2 to TRBJ1-1; no clear D. This CDR3 comprises 13 residues. V dropped 4 bases and J dropped 6 bases, with 12 bases sitting between them. Germline loops: CDR1 SNHLY, CDR2 FYNNEI. Here the CDR3 reads CASSGGRMAEAFF. The DNA for the CDR3 is TGTGCCAGCAGTGGTGGGAGGATGGCTGAAGCTTTCTTT.

The J gene is TRBJ1-4, the V gene TRBV2; perhaps TRBD1 as D (6 bases). In germline, CDR1 is SNHLY, CDR2 FYNNEI. Trimming pared 6 bases from V and 8 bases from J, leaving 19 bases between. CDR3 length: 15 amino acids. This CDR3 is CASSPDRLPSEKLFF. The CDR3 region has the DNA TGTGCCAGCAGCCCCGACAGGCTCCCCAGCGAAAAACTGTTTTTT.

J is TRBJ2-3 and V is TRBV30, with TRBD1 matching over 7 bases. The CDR3 covers 14 residues. V dropped 0 bases and J dropped 7; count of bases not matched to a gene: 7. The germline V gene encodes CDR1 GTSNPN and CDR2 SVGIG (reference sequence). CDR3 nucleotides: TGTGCCTGGAGTGTAACAGGGGCCGGGAATACGCAGTATTTT. Protein product: CAWSVTGAGNTQYF.

This chain connects TRBV28 to TRBJ1-2, with D unclear. Germline V gene lookup returns CDR1 MDHEN and CDR2 SYDVKM. This CDR3 is built from 14 residues. V was cut by 2 bases and J by 8 bases, with 15 bases left in between. CDR3 sequence reads: CASSLPGIRGGYTF. CDR3 in DNA: TGTGCCAGCAGTTTACCGGGAATCCGAGGGGGCTACACCTTC.

The J gene is TRBJ1-1, the V gene TRBV2, with a weak D call TRBD1 (6 bases). Trimming left V 3 bases short and J 1 base short, with 9 bases between. Germline V gene lookup returns CDR1 SNHLY and CDR2 FYNNEI. CDR3 length: 14 residues. CDR3 sequence reads: CASSEGHQNTEAFF. CDR3 bases: TGTGCCAGCAGTGAGGGACACCAGAACACTGAAGCTTTCTTT.

The chain joins TRBV5-1 to TRBJ1-3; unclear D gene. Trimming removed 4 bases from V and 6 bases from J, with 14 bases in between. Germline V gene sequence: CDR1 SGHRS, CDR2 YFSETQ. CDR3 length equals 14 residues. The CDR3: CASSPGTGENTIYF. CDR3 DNA sequence: TGCGCCAGCAGCCCTGGTACGGGAGAAAACACCATATATTTT.

This clone came up a few times. The rearrangement uses TRBV2 and TRBJ2-5; D unclear. This CDR3 is 14 amino acids long. V was trimmed by 4 bases and J by 3 bases, leaving 12 bases between them. Per the germline V gene, CDR1 is SNHLY and CDR2 is FYNNEI. CDR3 amino acids: CASSVGRNEETQYF. The DNA of the CDR3 is TGTGCCAGCAGTGTAGGCAGAAACGAAGAGACCCAGTACTTC.

This chain connects TRBV6-5 to TRBJ1-1, with D unclear. Germline lookup yields CDR1 MNHEY and CDR2 SVGAGI. V was clipped by 4 bases and J by 1 base, with 4 bases between them. The CDR3 totals 12 residues. The CDR3 sequence is CASSSTNTEAFF. CDR3 in DNA: TGTGCCAGCAGTTCGACGAACACTGAAGCTTTCTTT.

The V and J genes are TRBV5-4 and TRBJ2-2, with 8 nucleotides matching TRBD2. The CDR3 runs 16 residues. Germline V gives CDR1 SGHNT, CDR2 YYREEE (reference sequence). Germline trimming cut 4 bases from V and 1 base from J; bases unmatched to any gene: 6. CDR3 nucleotides: TGTGCCAGCAGCACCTTGACTAGCGAGAACACCGGGGAGCTGTTTTTT. Translating it yields CASSTLTSENTGELFF.

The V gene is TRBV7-3, the J gene TRBJ2-2, with D possibly matching TRBD2 (5 bases). The germline gives CDR1 SGHTA, CDR2 FQGTGA. V was pared by 10 bases and J by 4 bases, with 10 bases between. This CDR3 comprises 12 residues. Written as DNA, the CDR3 is TGTGCCACCCAGGAGGTCACCGGGGAGCTGTTTTTT. Protein product: CATQEVTGELFF.

The chain recombines TRBV4-2 with TRBJ2-5, with 10 bases matching TRBD2. TRBJ2-7 matches the DNA end more closely, so the J call is doubtful. The length of the CDR3 is 16 residues. Germline CDR1 reads LGHNA; CDR2 reads YNFKEQ. DNA of the CDR3: TGTGCCAGCAGCCAAGATTGGGCTAGCGGGGGTTACGAGCAGTACTTC. It yields the protein CASSQDWASGGYEQYF.

The CDR3 sequence: CAWKTSGIDTQYF. As DNA, the CDR3 is TGTGCCTGGAAGACCTCAGGAATAGATACGCAGTATTTT. V usage is TRBV30 and J usage is TRBJ2-3; D remains unclear. Germline loops: CDR1 GTSNPN, CDR2 SVGIG (reference sequence). V dropped 4 bases and J dropped 5 bases, with 13 bases sitting between them. This CDR3 comprises 13 residues.

This chain links TRBV7-9 with TRBJ2-4, with 8 bases fitting TRBD2. This CDR3 comprises 14 residues. Germline CDR1 and CDR2: SEHNR and FQNEAQ (reference sequence). V lost 2 bases and J lost 15; bases outside the gene matches: 12. The chain's CDR3 is CASSLTGRAKLWYF. Written as DNA, the CDR3 is TGTGCCAGCAGCTTAACCGGGAGGGCCAAGTTGTGGTACTTC.

The V call is TRBV7-8, the J call TRBJ2-3; D uncertain. This CDR3 is built from 12 residues. Deletions cut 4 bases from V and 7 bases from J, with 9 bases between. Germline CDR1 and CDR2: SGHVS and FQNEAQ. CDR3 nucleotide sequence: TGTGCCAGCAGCTCTCTAGGGTATACGCAGTATTTT. It yields the protein CASSSLGYTQYF.

This chain uses TRBV18 with TRBJ2-7; D is ambiguous. The germline gives CDR1 KGHSH, CDR2 LQKENI. The CDR3 spans 13 residues. V lost 3 bases, J lost 6 bases, and 12 bases lay in between. The CDR3 region has the DNA TGTGCCAGCTCACCTGCCCTTACCGGCGAGCAGTACGTC. It yields the protein CASSPALTGEQYV.